These T cell receptor beta chains were read from a single sample in a study of vaccination effects on CD4 cells after COVID-19. These receptors lack a known antigen. Using immunoSEQ multiplex PCR, the repertoire was profiled, and TCRdb retains in-frame clones only, with some absent. The profile shows about 69,000 clones, about 67% of them singletons. The input for sequencing was CD4+ T cells from PBMCs cultured with HCoV-229E spike peptides, taken after COVID-19 vaccination. The receptor source for this set is a human donor who received a COVID-19 vaccine. CDR3s include the opening cysteine and the closing phenylalanine or tryptophan. A D gene is named only where the DNA matches it firmly. Where a row states a size, it is once, few, many or the class of an expanded clone; other rows omit it.

>-|-|TRBJ1-2|TRBV5-1
TGCGCCAGCAGCTCAGGGGAGGCTGGCTACACCTTC
CASSSGEAGYTF
>few|-|TRBJ1-2|TRBV19
TGTGCCAGTAGTATCGGGGGAGGCTATGGCTACACCTTC
CASSIGGGYGYTF
>-|-|TRBJ1-2|TRBV6-5
TGTGCCAGCAGTTCGGGGGAGTTTCACGATGGCTACACCTTC
CASSSGEFHDGYTF
>-|-|TRBJ1-4|TRBV7-9
TGTGCCAGCAGCTTAGTCTCTAATGAAAAACTGTTTTTT
CASSLVSNEKLFF
>few|-|TRBJ1-2|TRBV24-1
TGTGCCACCAGTGATCTGCGGGGCAGCTACACCTTC
CATSDLRGSYTF
>-|-|TRBJ2-1|TRBV24-1
TGTGCCACCAGTGCGGCTGTCGGCAGCTCCTACAATGAGCAGTTCTTC
CATSAAVGSSYNEQFF
>-|-|TRBJ1-1|TRBV5-1
TGCGCCAGCAGCCAGGACGCGGGGTACACTGAAGCTTTCTTT
CASSQDAGYTEAFF
>once|-|TRBJ2-3|TRBV19
TGTGCCAGTAGTAGAAAGGCCCCTCAGCCAGATACGCAGTATTTT
CASSRKAPQPDTQYF
>-|TRBD1|TRBJ1-5|TRBV3-1/TRBV3-2
TGTGCCAGCAGCCAAGGGGACAGGGGCAATCAGCCCCAGCATTTT
CASSQGDRGNQPQHF
>-|-|TRBJ2-2|TRBV12-3/TRBV12-4
TGTGCCAGCAGTTTCCGAAACACCGGGGAGCTGTTTTTT
CASSFRNTGELFF
>-|-|TRBJ1-1|TRBV4-3
TGCGCCAGCAGCCAACAGGTACTTAACACTGAAGCTTTCTTT
CASSQQVLNTEAFF
>-|-|TRBJ2-5|TRBV11-2
TGTGCCAGCAGCCAGGGCGGGGGCCCGTTGGCCCAGTACTTC
CASSQGGGPLAQYF
>-|-|TRBJ2-1|TRBV5-6
TGTGCCAGCACCCGAGACAGGGAGGGCGAGCAGTTCTTC
CASTRDREGEQFF
>-|TRBD1|TRBJ1-5|TRBV6-5
TGTGCCAGCAGTTATGTCCCCCGGGACAGGGGGCAGCCCCAGCATTTT
CASSYVPRDRGQPQHF
>-|-|TRBJ2-5|TRBV5-1
TGCGCCAGCAGCTTGGTGCGGACCGCTAAGTCTGGACAAGAGACCCAGTACTTC
CASSLVRTAKSGQETQYF
>-|-|TRBJ1-1|TRBV5-1
TGCGCCAGCAGCCTCGAGGGGATTGTGGGAACTGAAGCTTTCTTT
CASSLEGIVGTEAFF